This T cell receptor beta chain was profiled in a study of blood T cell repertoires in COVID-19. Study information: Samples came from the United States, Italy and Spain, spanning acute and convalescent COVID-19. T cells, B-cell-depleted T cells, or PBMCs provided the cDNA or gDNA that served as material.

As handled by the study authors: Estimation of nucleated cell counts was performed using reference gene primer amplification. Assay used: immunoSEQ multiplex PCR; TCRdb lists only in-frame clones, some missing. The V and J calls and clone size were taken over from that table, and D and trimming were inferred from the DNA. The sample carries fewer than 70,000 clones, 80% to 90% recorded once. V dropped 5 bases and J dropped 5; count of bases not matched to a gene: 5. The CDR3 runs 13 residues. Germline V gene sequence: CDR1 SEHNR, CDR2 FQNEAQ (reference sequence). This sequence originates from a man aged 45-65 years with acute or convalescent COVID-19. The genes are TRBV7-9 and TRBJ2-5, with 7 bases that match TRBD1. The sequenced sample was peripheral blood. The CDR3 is CASSDRVGETQYF. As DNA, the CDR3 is TGTGCCAGCAGCGACAGGGTCGGGGAGACCCAGTACTTC.